This TCR beta chain was sequenced during a study of early T cells in non-severe SARS-CoV-2 infection. Looking at the study overall: The study sequenced bulk RNA from unsorted whole blood, with chains unpaired. General study findings and limits: Lookups in VDJdb leaned toward anti-spike CD8 responses and missed private and CD4 specificities.

The CDR3 runs 15 residues. V shed 0 bases, J shed 5 bases, and the junction held 4 bases outside the gene matches. Germline V gene data show CDR1 as MNHEY and CDR2 as SVGAGI. Individual cDNA molecules were tagged with unique molecular identifiers. One entry per CDR3 protein results from TCRdb running MiXCR on the 5' RACE reads. Among approximately 40,000 distinct CDR3 sequences listed, about a tenth were seen once. Note on this clonotype: Antigen specificity is unknown.

The V gene is TRBV6-5, the J gene TRBJ2-1, with TRBD1 matching 7 bases. This sequence was found in an adult who was a healthcare worker with PCR-confirmed SARS-CoV-2 infection or an uninfected control (not recorded which). The sequenced sample was whole blood. The chain's CDR3 is CASSYSGTANNEQFF. The DNA of the CDR3 is TGTGCCAGCAGTTACTCCGGGACAGCTAACAATGAGCAGTTCTTC.